This T cell receptor beta chain was profiled in a study of cytomegalovirus exposure and HLA in healthy donors. Findings and caveats of the study: In vitro work confirmed that a few CMV-associated chains recognize CMV antigens.

TCRdb's table, derived via immunoSEQ multiplex PCR, lists solely in-frame clones and lacks some. The table lists approximately 300,000 clones, around 90% of them singletons. Points on this clone: Its antigen is still unknown. Other DNA sequences of this sample code for an identical CDR3.

The source material was PBMCs. This sequence originates from a woman aged 25 to 39 in good health and CMV-seropositive.

The CDR3 DNA reads as TGTGCCAGCAGCTTAGCGGGTGAGCAGTACTTC. Residues: CASSLAGEQYF. The chain employs TRBV7-9 and TRBJ2-7; the D is unclear. The CDR3 length is 11 residues. With 0 bases removed from V and 7 bases from J, the gap between germline ends came to 4 bases. Germline CDR1 SEHNR, CDR2 FQNEAQ (reference sequence).